One sample yielded the 26 T cell receptor beta chains listed below, sequenced in a study of blood T cell repertoires in COVID-19 (dated by TCRdb to the early 2020s). Library preparation used the immunoSEQ multiplex PCR assay. Sourced from immuneACCESS, this table was stored by TCRdb with only in-frame sequences that have V and J called. A share of the clones is absent; for the studies checked, an unresolved V gene accounts for under half, and the remainder has no known explanation. Recorded for this sample are 95,000 to 150,000 clones; 86% of them occurred a single time. The ten largest clones represent roughly 4% of the sample. What was sequenced was peripheral blood. Receptor source: a man aged 40-49 years with acute or convalescent COVID-19.

The chain is built from TRBV5-1 and TRBJ1-1; weak D call: TRBD1 (5 bases). The CDR3 covers 14 residues. CDR1 and CDR2 (germline): SGHRS, YFSETQ. Trimming shortened V by 6 bases and J by 1 base, and 13 bases separated the two germline ends. The CDR3 reads CASNARTPNTEAFF. Here the CDR3 DNA reads TGCGCCAGCAACGCTAGGACACCGAACACTGAAGCTTTCTTT. Complete variable domain (other parts from reference TRBV5-1 and TRBJ1-1): KAGVTQTPRYLIKTRGQQVTLSCSPISGHRSVSWYQQTPGQGLQFLFEYFSETQRNKGNFPGRFSGRQFSNSRSEMNVSTLELGDSALYLCASNARTPNTEAFFGQGTRLTVV.

The V and J genes are TRBV7-2 and TRBJ1-4; 7 bases are shared with TRBD1. The CDR3 runs to 13 residues. Germline CDR1 reads SGHTA; CDR2 reads FQGNSA. V lost 4 bases, J lost 10 bases, and 6 bases stayed unmatched. The CDR3 bases are TGTGCCAGCAGCTCACCGGGACAGTCAAAACTGTTTTTT. This encodes CASSSPGQSKLFF.

The gene calls are TRBV18 and TRBJ2-5; TRBD1 is a possible D gene (6 bases). Trimming cost V 2 bases and J 3 bases, with 13 bases left between them. Germline V gene sequence: CDR1 KGHSH, CDR2 LQKENI. There are 15 residues in the CDR3. CDR3 amino acids: CASSPAGQSKETQYF. In DNA, the CDR3 is TGTGCCAGCTCACCAGCAGGACAGTCAAAAGAGACCCAGTACTTC.

This clone was counted at least ten times. This chain joins TRBV29-1 and TRBJ2-1; 10 nucleotides agree with TRBD1. This CDR3 contains 17 residues. The germline gives CDR1 SQVTM, CDR2 ANQGSEA. Germline trimming cut 4 bases from V and 1 base from J; bases unmatched to any gene: 10. DNA for the CDR3: TGCAGCGTTGGCGGGACAGGGGCATCAATTTCCTACAATGAGCAGTTCTTC. Amino acids: CSVGGTGASISYNEQFF.

This clone appeared a single time. The chain recombines TRBV7-8 with TRBJ2-5; 9 bases agree with TRBD1. CDR1 and CDR2 (germline): SGHVS, FQNEAQ. The CDR3 spans 14 residues. The J segment lost 5 bases and the V segment lost 4 bases, leaving 5 bases of the junction unmatched. The DNA of the CDR3 is TGTGCCAGCAGCTCAACAGGGGGCATGGAGACCCAGTACTTC. Its protein is CASSSTGGMETQYF.

The V call is TRBV6-2 or TRBV6-3, the J call TRBJ2-5; 9 bases line up with TRBD2. The CDR3 is 17 residues long. Unmatched junction bases numbered 11, after V lost 2 bases and J lost 4 bases. CDR1 is MNHEY and CDR2 is SVGEGT in the germline V gene. CDR3 protein: CASSYVRGGGAAETQYF. CDR3 sequence (DNA): TGTGCCAGCAGTTACGTCCGGGGCGGGGGGGCAGCAGAGACCCAGTACTTC.

The J gene is TRBJ2-1, the V gene TRBV4-3, with D possibly matching TRBD2 (7 bases). Trimming took 1 base from V and 4 from J, leaving 11 bases between them. This CDR3 comprises 15 residues. CDR1 LGHNA and CDR2 YSLEER come from the germline V gene. CDR3 region: CASSQGGGRYNEQFF. DNA for the CDR3: TGCGCCAGCAGCCAAGGCGGGGGCCGTTACAATGAGCAGTTCTTC.

The chain combines TRBV5-6 with TRBJ1-4, with 10 bases aligning to TRBD1. Germline V gene data show CDR1 as SGHDT and CDR2 as YYEEEE. V shed 4 bases, J shed 7 bases, and the junction held 7 bases outside the gene matches. The CDR3 has 15 residues. CDR3 coding DNA: TGTGCCAGCAGCCTACGGACAGGGGGAAGTGAAAAACTGTTTTTT. Its protein product is CASSLRTGGSEKLFF.

This clone appeared once. This rearrangement joins TRBV6-5 to TRBJ1-1; D is perhaps TRBD1 (5 bases). The CDR3 covers 11 residues. Trimming removed 7 bases from V and 7 bases from J, with 10 bases in between. Per germline, CDR1 MNHEY and CDR2 SVGAGI. CDR3 in DNA: TGTGCCAGCATGGGCAGGGATGAAGCTTTCTTT. Translated: CASMGRDEAFF.

The V gene is TRBV2, the J gene TRBJ1-4; possible D gene TRBD1, 5 bases. CDR3 length: 13 residues. The germline CDR1 and CDR2 sequences are SNHLY and FYNNEI. V dropped 8 bases and J dropped 8 bases, with 15 bases sitting between them. Here the CDR3 reads CASLTVRDEKLFF. Written as DNA, the CDR3 is TGTGCCAGCTTGACAGTCCGTGACGAAAAACTGTTTTTT.

The chain joins TRBV19 to TRBJ2-7; D is perhaps TRBD1 (5 bases). The CDR3 loop spans 15 amino acids. Trimming removed 7 bases from V and 2 bases from J, with 18 bases in between. The germline V gene encodes CDR1 LNHDA and CDR2 SQIVND (reference sequence). The CDR3 loop reads CASTHSGQGTYEQYF. CDR3 in DNA: TGTGCCAGTACCCATTCCGGGCAGGGAACCTACGAGCAGTACTTC.

The chain carries TRBV2 and TRBJ2-4, with D perhaps TRBD1 (6 bases). V shed 1 base and J shed 0 bases, with 16 bases lying between them. The germline V gene has CDR1 SNHLY and CDR2 FYNNEI. This CDR3 region has 18 residues. The CDR3 spells CASSEGQVVAPAKNIQYF. The CDR3 DNA sequence: TGTGCCAGCAGTGAAGGACAGGTCGTAGCTCCAGCCAAAAACATTCAGTACTTC.

The rearrangement uses TRBV4-1 and TRBJ2-7, with a tentative D call TRBD2 (6 bases). CDR3 length equals 15 residues. From germline, CDR1 is MGHRA and CDR2 YSYEKL. Trimming took off 1 base at V and 0 bases at J, with 10 bases between the two ends. The CDR3: CASSQGGGSSYEQYF. The CDR3 coding sequence is TGCGCCAGCAGCCAAGGAGGAGGGAGCTCCTACGAGCAGTACTTC.

The CDR3 bases are TGTGCCAGCAGGAACTTTAACACTGAAGCTTTCTTT. As protein: CASRNFNTEAFF. J is TRBJ1-1 and V is TRBV27, with no clear D. CDR3 length equals 12 residues. The germline V and J ends were trimmed by 6 bases and 2 bases, with 7 bases remaining between them. Per germline, CDR1 MNHEY and CDR2 SMNVEV (reference sequence).

The chain recombines TRBV3-1 (or the pseudogene TRBV3-2) with TRBJ1-6; 10 nucleotides match TRBD1. V shed 3 bases and J 8 bases; nucleotides not matched to a gene: 4. This CDR3 is 15 amino acids long. The germline V gene encodes CDR1 LGHDT and CDR2 YNNKEL (reference sequence). The CDR3 DNA is TGTGCCAGCAGCCATCCCGGACAGGGGGATTCACCCCTCCACTTT. Its protein product is CASSHPGQGDSPLHF.

This rearrangement joins TRBV5-6 to TRBJ1-1; 7 positions agree with TRBD1. CDR1 and CDR2 (germline): SGHDT, YYEEEE. The junction had 11 bases not matched to a gene; V was cut back by 4 bases and J by 5 bases. The CDR3 has 15 amino acids. The CDR3 bases are TGTGCCAGCAGCAAGACAGGGTTTTTTTTGACTGAAGCTTTCTTT. Encoded protein: CASSKTGFFLTEAFF. The whole variable domain, remainder taken from reference TRBV5-6 and TRBJ1-1, is DAGVTQSPTHLIKTRGQQVTLRCSPKSGHDTVSWYQQALGQGPQFIFQYYEEEERQRGNFPDRFSGHQFPNYSSELNVNALLLGDSALYLCASSKTGFFLTEAFFGQGTRLTVV.

The rearrangement uses TRBV19 and TRBJ2-1, with 8 bases that match TRBD1. The ends lost 4 bases at V and 0 bases at J; junction bases unmatched: 2. CDR3 size: 15 residues. CDR1 LNHDA and CDR2 SQIVND come from the germline V gene (reference sequence). The CDR3, as DNA: TGTGCCAGTAGTAGAGGACAGGGCTCCTACAATGAGCAGTTCTTC. Translation: CASSRGQGSYNEQFF.

The rearrangement uses TRBV4-3 and TRBJ2-2; TRBD2 aligns across 15 bases. Germline-derived CDR1 and CDR2 are LGHNA and YSLEER. The V and J ends lost 1 base and 7 bases, in that order; junction bases with no gene match: 4. CDR3 size: 17 residues. CDR3 in amino acids: CASSQGTSGGVGGELFF. DNA for the CDR3: TGCGCCAGCAGCCAAGGGACTAGCGGGGGGGTCGGCGGGGAGCTGTTTTTT.

The chain uses TRBV9 and TRBJ1-2; no reliable D call. This CDR3 is built from 14 residues. With 0 bases removed from V and 6 bases from J, the gap between germline ends came to 12 bases. Germline CDR1 is SGDLS and CDR2 is YYNGEE. CDR3 region: CASSVELSSDGYTF. CDR3 DNA sequence: TGTGCCAGCAGCGTAGAGTTGTCATCGGATGGCTACACCTTC.

The chain is built from TRBV5-1 and TRBJ1-2, with TRBD1 matching 7 bases. This CDR3 has 14 residues. The V gene's germline CDR1 is SGHRS and CDR2 YFSETQ. V trimming: 0 bases; J trimming: 6 bases; junction bases outside the gene matches: 5. The CDR3 nucleotides read TGCGCCAGCAGCTTGGTAACAGGGGAGCATGGCTACACCTTC. The encoded protein is CASSLVTGEHGYTF.

This chain links TRBV11-2 with TRBJ2-6; D gene unclear. V gave up 5 bases and J gave up 2 bases, with 10 bases separating them. CDR1 is SGHAT and CDR2 is FQNNGV in the germline V gene. CDR3 length equals 15 residues. Here the CDR3 reads CASSTRVTGANVLTF. As DNA, the CDR3 is TGTGCCAGCAGCACCCGGGTAACTGGGGCCAACGTCCTGACTTTC.

This chain joins TRBV27 and TRBJ2-2, with 13 bases matching TRBD2. Germline V gene data show CDR1 as MNHEY and CDR2 as SMNVEV (reference sequence). The J segment lost 3 bases and the V segment lost 5 bases, leaving 9 bases of the junction unmatched. The CDR3 has 18 residues. CDR3 sequence: CASSTPTSGRIDTGELFF. The DNA of the CDR3 is TGTGCCAGCAGTACCCCGACTAGCGGGAGGATAGACACCGGGGAGCTGTTTTTT.

The chain couples TRBV27 to TRBJ1-6; TRBD1 matches at 9 bases. V was clipped by 3 bases and J by 6 bases; unmatched bases: 9. CDR3 size: 17 residues. CDR1 and CDR2 (germline): MNHEY, SMNVEV (reference sequence). Here the CDR3 DNA reads TGTGCCAGCAGTTTCGTAAAACAGGGGGCTCTTAATTCACCCCTCCACTTT. This encodes CASSFVKQGALNSPLHF.

The chain carries TRBV30 and TRBJ2-5, with 10 nucleotides matching TRBD1. CDR3 length equals 15 residues. Trimming removed 5 bases from V and 4 bases from J; junction bases left unmatched: 10. Germline V gene lookup returns CDR1 GTSNPN and CDR2 SVGIG (reference sequence). The CDR3: CAWSADRGQLETQYF. CDR3 nucleotide sequence: TGTGCCTGGTCAGCCGACAGGGGGCAACTAGAGACCCAGTACTTC. Based on the CDR3 plus reference TRBV30 and TRBJ2-5, the full variable domain is SQTIHQWPATLVQPVGSPLSLECTVEGTSNPNLYWYRQAAGRGLQLLFYSVGIGQISSEVPQNLSASRPQDRQFILSSKKLLLSDSGFYLCAWSADRGQLETQYFGPGTRLLVL.

The rearrangement links TRBV3-1 (or the pseudogene TRBV3-2) to TRBJ1-2; no clear D gene. From germline, CDR1 is LGHDT and CDR2 YNNKEL (reference sequence). Trimming shortened V by 4 bases and J by 4 bases, and 16 bases separated the two germline ends. CDR3 length: 15 amino acids. The CDR3, as DNA: TGTGCCAGCAGCCCAGCGGGCGCCCATTTCTATGGCTACACCTTC. Translating gives CASSPAGAHFYGYTF.

CDR3 sequence reads: CASSDTQLAGVTDTQYF. DNA of the CDR3: TGTGCCAGCAGTGATACCCAGCTAGCGGGAGTGACAGATACGCAGTATTTT. J is TRBJ2-3 and V is TRBV2, with 10 positions matching TRBD2. Trimming cost V 3 bases and J 3 bases; bases outside gene matches: 9. Germline-derived CDR1 and CDR2 are SNHLY and FYNNEI. The CDR3 is 17 amino acids.